A selection of T cell receptor beta chains follows, all from one sample in a study of memory CD4+ T cells and cytomegalovirus serostatus. Clones were sequenced by immunoSEQ multiplex PCR, and TCRdb holds only the in-frame ones, with some missing. The sample holds about 46,000 clones, about three quarters seen once. Sample: memory CD4+ T cells from blood. The receptor source for this set is an adult in good health and CMV-seronegative. Each CDR3 is given with its conserved first and last residue. The order of the fields is J gene, clone size, D gene, V gene, CDR3 protein, CDR3 DNA. The D gene is left open where the match is weak. The size entry is marked missing in some rows and otherwise reads once, few, many or a size class.

>TRBJ1-1|-|-|TRBV28
CASILQGQAFF
TGTGCCAGCATTTTACAGGGACAAGCTTTCTTT
>TRBJ2-1|-|-|TRBV7-3
CASSRTAYNEQFF
TGTGCCAGCAGCCGTACAGCCTACAATGAGCAGTTCTTC
>TRBJ2-7|-|-|TRBV4-1
CASSQEGGYEQYF
TGCGCCAGCAGCCAAGAAGGGGGCTACGAGCAGTACTTC
>TRBJ1-1|-|-|TRBV7-9
CASSAYPLEAFF
TGTGCCAGCAGCGCCTACCCCCTTGAAGCTTTCTTT
>TRBJ2-7|-|TRBD2|TRBV5-6
CASSFPGLGYEQYF
TGTGCCAGCAGCTTTCCTGGACTAGGCTACGAGCAGTACTTC
>TRBJ1-1|-|-|TRBV6-6
CASREGSTEAFF
TGTGCCAGCAGAGAAGGAAGCACTGAAGCTTTCTTT
>TRBJ1-4|few|-|TRBV11-2
CASSLTGNNEKLFF
TGTGCCAGCAGCCTAACAGGGAATAATGAAAAACTGTTTTTT
>TRBJ2-2|-|-|TRBV4-1
CASSFGNTGELFF
TGCGCCAGCTCTTTCGGGAACACCGGGGAGCTGTTTTTT
>TRBJ1-5|-|-|TRBV19
CASRDTLNQPQHF
TGTGCCAGTCGAGACACTCTCAATCAGCCCCAGCATTTT
>TRBJ2-7|few|-|TRBV7-9
CASSLGGPGYEQYF
TGTGCCAGCAGCTTAGGGGGGCCGGGGTACGAGCAGTACTTC
>TRBJ2-5|-|-|TRBV19
CASSILLGVQETQYF
TGTGCCAGTAGTATCCTCCTCGGGGTTCAAGAGACCCAGTACTTC
>TRBJ2-7|-|-|TRBV2
CASSGYSSYEQYF
TGTGCCAGCAGTGGATACAGTTCCTACGAGCAGTACTTC
>TRBJ1-3|-|-|TRBV7-2
CASSSYSGSGNTIYF
TGTGCCAGCAGCTCCTATAGCGGTTCTGGAAACACCATATATTTT
>TRBJ2-4|medium-sized|-|TRBV15
CATSRDPGGPGNIQYF
TGTGCCACCAGCAGAGATCCTGGGGGGCCGGGGAACATTCAGTACTTC
>TRBJ1-3|-|-|TRBV19
CAAEGDTIYF
TGTGCAGCCGAGGGGGACACCATATATTTT
>TRBJ1-1|few|-|TRBV6-5
CASSPTGTKTEAFF
TGTGCCAGCAGTCCCACAGGGACGAAGACTGAAGCTTTCTTT
>TRBJ1-1|-|-|TRBV5-1
CASSLGGNTEAFF
TGCGCCAGCAGCCTAGGGGGTAACACTGAAGCTTTCTTT
>TRBJ1-2|few|TRBD1|TRBV29-1
CSVEGPGGGNTF
TGCAGCGTTGAAGGCCCAGGGGGCGGGAACACCTTC
>TRBJ1-2|-|-|TRBV14
CASSQARGAGGYTF
TGTGCCAGCAGCCAAGCCAGGGGCGCTGGGGGCTACACCTTC
>TRBJ1-2|few|-|TRBV29-1
CSVDSHANYGYTF
TGCAGCGTGGACAGCCATGCTAACTATGGCTACACCTTC
>TRBJ1-3|-|TRBD1|TRBV5-1
CASSSGGSGNTIYF
TGCGCCAGCAGTTCAGGGGGCTCGGGAAACACCATATATTTT
>TRBJ2-2|-|-|TRBV13
CASSGGPRGGELFF
TGTGCCAGCAGCGGCGGACCACGGGGCGGGGAGCTGTTTTTT
>TRBJ1-5|-|TRBD1|TRBV5-6
CASSLGGTGERPQHF
TGTGCCAGCAGCTTGGGGGGGACAGGGGAGAGGCCCCAGCATTTT
>TRBJ1-5|-|-|TRBV19
CASSIGQGGGKPQHF
TGTGCCAGTAGTATAGGACAAGGGGGTGGAAAGCCCCAGCATTTT
>TRBJ1-2|-|-|TRBV28
CASSLLLGRGYGYTF
TGTGCCAGCAGTTTGTTACTGGGACGCGGCTATGGCTACACCTTC
>TRBJ2-3|-|TRBD2|TRBV5-1
CASSLGLAGAVTDTQYF
TGCGCCAGCAGCTTGGGGCTAGCGGGGGCCGTGACAGATACGCAGTATTTT
>TRBJ1-2|-|-|TRBV27
CASSGELDSNGYTF
TGTGCCAGCAGTGGGGAGCTGGACAGTAACGGCTACACCTTC
>TRBJ1-5|once|-|TRBV2
CASNTGGNQPQHF
TGTGCCAGCAACACGGGGGGCAATCAGCCCCAGCATTTT
>TRBJ1-3|-|-|TRBV6-6
CASSYSSSGNTIYF
TGTGCCAGCAGTTACTCAAGCTCTGGAAACACCATATATTTT
>TRBJ2-7|-|TRBD1|TRBV11-1
CASSPRTGLREQYF
TGTGCCAGCAGCCCGCGGACAGGTTTACGCGAGCAGTACTTC
>TRBJ2-7|-|TRBD1|TRBV18
CASSPRQGTYEQYF
TGTGCCAGCTCACCGAGACAGGGAACCTACGAGCAGTACTTC
>TRBJ2-5|-|-|TRBV2
CAVGTNGETQYF
TGTGCCGTTGGGACAAACGGAGAGACCCAGTACTTC
>TRBJ2-7|-|-|TRBV19
CASSIRAGPYEQYF
TGTGCCAGTAGTATACGGGCAGGGCCTTACGAGCAGTACTTC
>TRBJ2-5|-|TRBD1|TRBV7-6
CASSLEIGGQGAAETQYF
TGTGCCAGCAGCTTAGAGATAGGGGGACAGGGGGCTGCAGAGACCCAGTACTTC
>TRBJ1-1|few|-|TRBV10-3
CAISGLGNTEAFF
TGTGCCATCAGTGGCCTGGGCAACACTGAAGCTTTCTTT
>TRBJ1-6|-|-|TRBV9
CASSVNDNSPLHF
TGTGCCAGCAGCGTCAACGATAATTCACCCCTCCACTTT
>TRBJ2-5|-|TRBD2|TRBV6-5
CATSAGGPQETQYF
TGTGCCACCAGCGCGGGGGGGCCTCAAGAGACCCAGTACTTC
>TRBJ2-2|-|TRBD2|TRBV2
CASSELTSGGFGTGELFF
TGTGCCAGCAGTGAGCTGACTAGCGGGGGTTTTGGCACCGGGGAGCTGTTTTTT
>TRBJ1-4|-|-|TRBV6-6
CASTYSGSANEKLFF
TGTGCCAGCACTTACTCGGGTTCAGCTAATGAAAAACTGTTTTTT
>TRBJ1-2|-|TRBD1|TRBV19
CASIGTGGDYGYTF
TGTGCCAGTATCGGGACAGGGGGCGACTATGGCTACACCTTC
>TRBJ2-5|-|TRBD1|TRBV19
CASSMGQGAETQYF
TGTGCCAGTAGTATGGGACAGGGGGCAGAGACCCAGTACTTC
>TRBJ2-1|-|TRBD1|TRBV29-1
CSGSPGLGQGAVEQFF
TGCAGCGGGTCGCCGGGGCTGGGACAGGGGGCGGTGGAGCAGTTCTTC